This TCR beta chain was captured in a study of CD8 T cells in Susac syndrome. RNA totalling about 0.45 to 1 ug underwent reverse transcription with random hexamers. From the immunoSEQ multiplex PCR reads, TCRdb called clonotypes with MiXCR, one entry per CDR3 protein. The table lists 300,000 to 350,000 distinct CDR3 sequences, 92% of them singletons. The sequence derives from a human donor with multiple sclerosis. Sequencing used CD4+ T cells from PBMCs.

The CDR3 region is CASSFLEGNTEAFF. The CDR3 nucleotides read TGTGCCAGCAGTTTTTTGGAGGGAAATACTGAAGCTTTCTTT. The rearrangement joins TRBV12-3 or TRBV12-4 to TRBJ1-1; no clear D. Between the trimmed V and J ends, which lost 3 bases and 5 bases, there was a span of 13 bases. CDR3 length: 14 residues.